This passage covers 29 T cell receptor beta chains from one sample sequenced in a study of T cell responses to AZD1222 COVID-19 vaccine. TCRdb keeps only in-frame clones here, not all; method: immunoSEQ multiplex PCR. The sample shows approximately 130,000 clones, approximately 90% of them seen only once. The sequenced sample was peripheral blood, obtained 28 days after the second AZD1222 dose. The receptors stem from an adult who received the AZD1222 COVID-19 vaccine.

CDR3 nucleotides: TGCGCCAGCAGCCATATAGGGAGCTCTGGAAACACCATATATTTT. This codes for CASSHIGSSGNTIYF. The chain combines TRBV4-1 with TRBJ1-3; D remains ambiguous. The CDR3 is 15 residues long. Germline CDR1 MGHRA, CDR2 YSYEKL. The ends were cut back, 3 bases at V and 0 bases at J, with 9 bases in the middle.

The genes are TRBV12-3 or TRBV12-4 and TRBJ2-2, with unresolved D. Trimming cost V 3 bases and J 8 bases, with 7 bases left between them. This CDR3 is built from 12 residues. CDR3 in amino acids: CASSFQVGELFF. CDR3 bases: TGTGCCAGCAGTTTTCAGGTGGGGGAGCTGTTTTTT.

The rearrangement joins TRBV29-1 to TRBJ1-1, with D perhaps TRBD1 (6 bases). Trimming removed 5 bases from V and 1 base from J, with 11 bases in between. The CDR3 runs 13 residues. Germline CDR1 and CDR2: SQVTM and ANQGSEA. The CDR3: CSVKQGPNTEAFF. The CDR3 DNA sequence: TGCAGCGTTAAACAGGGTCCGAACACTGAAGCTTTCTTT.

The J gene is TRBJ1-4, the V gene TRBV6-2 or TRBV6-3; 7 nucleotides match TRBD1. The CDR3 is made up of 15 amino acids. V shed 5 bases, J shed 8 bases, and the junction held 11 bases outside the gene matches. In germline, CDR1 is MNHEY, CDR2 SVGEGT. Written as DNA, the CDR3 is TGTGCCAGCAGTGGGTCGACAGGGCCGGGGGAAAAACTGTTTTTT. This encodes CASSGSTGPGEKLFF.

The rearrangement joins TRBV5-1 to TRBJ2-1, with TRBD2 matching over 11 bases. The ends lost 5 bases at V and 4 bases at J; junction bases unmatched: 5. Germline loops: CDR1 SGHRS, CDR2 YFSETQ. The CDR3 spans 15 residues. Here the CDR3 DNA reads TGCGCCAGCAGTCCAACTAGCGGGAGTTACAATGAGCAGTTCTTC. As protein: CASSPTSGSYNEQFF.

The rearrangement links TRBV30 to TRBJ2-3, with a weak D call TRBD2 (6 bases). The germline CDR1 and CDR2 sequences are GTSNPN and SVGIG (reference sequence). The CDR3 consists of 14 residues. V was clipped by 3 bases and J by 2 bases, with 12 bases between them. CDR3 sequence: CAWRRTSYTDTQYF. In nucleotides, the CDR3 is TGTGCCTGGAGACGAACTAGCTACACAGATACGCAGTATTTT.

The chain is built from TRBV6-5 and TRBJ1-1; D remains ambiguous. V shed 11 bases and J shed 4 bases, with 23 bases lying between them. In germline, CDR1 is MNHEY, CDR2 SVGAGI. The CDR3 covers 15 residues. CDR3 nucleotides: TGTGCCCCAGCCCTTTTCCCGCGCATTCGCACTGAAGCTTTCTTT. It yields the protein CAPALFPRIRTEAFF.

V and J are TRBV27 and TRBJ1-5; D uncertain. Germline CDR1 MNHEY, CDR2 SMNVEV (reference sequence). V dropped 0 bases and J dropped 3 bases, with 6 bases sitting between them. CDR3 length: 14 amino acids. The CDR3, as DNA: TGTGCCAGCAGTTTATCGAGCACCAATCAGCCCCAGCATTTT. Its translation is CASSLSSTNQPQHF.

The gene calls are TRBV29-1 and TRBJ2-2; tentatively, D is TRBD1 (5 bases). CDR3 size: 19 residues. Germline-derived CDR1 and CDR2 are SQVTM and ANQGSEA. Trimming cost V 3 bases and J 0 bases, with 23 bases left between them. Written as DNA, the CDR3 is TGCAGCGTTGAGAAGTTGGAGTCCCAGGGAAACGCGAACACCGGGGAGCTGTTTTTT. Its protein product is CSVEKLESQGNANTGELFF.

In nucleotides, the CDR3 is TGTGCCAGCAGTTACCCCGACAGGGGGGGAATAGAAAAACTGTTTTTT. Protein sequence: CASSYPDRGGIEKLFF. This sequence joins TRBV6-6 and TRBJ1-4, with 9 bases lining up with TRBD1. The CDR3 covers 16 residues. The germline gives CDR1 MNHNY, CDR2 SVGAGI (reference sequence). The J segment lost 8 bases and the V segment lost 2 bases, leaving 9 bases of the junction unmatched.

The chain links TRBV11-2 to TRBJ1-5; unclear D gene. Germline V gene sequence: CDR1 SGHAT, CDR2 FQNNGV. The V and J ends lost 5 bases and 3 bases respectively, with 11 bases between them. The CDR3 runs to 14 residues. DNA for the CDR3: TGTGCCAGCAGCCCCCGACGTTCCAATCAGCCCCAGCATTTT. Amino acid sequence: CASSPRRSNQPQHF.

This chain joins TRBV30 and TRBJ2-3, with TRBD2 as a possible D gene (5 bases). Trimming removed 5 bases at V and 3 bases at J, with 12 bases between. Looked up from germline, CDR1 is GTSNPN and CDR2 is SVGIG (reference sequence). This CDR3 is 13 amino acids long. CDR3 DNA sequence: TGTGCCTGGGCGCACCGGGGAACAGATACGCAGTATTTT. This translates into CAWAHRGTDTQYF. The full variable domain, its missing parts supplied by reference TRBV30 and TRBJ2-3, is SQTIHQWPATLVQPVGSPLSLECTVEGTSNPNLYWYRQAAGRGLQLLFYSVGIGQISSEVPQNLSASRPQDRQFILSSKKLLLSDSGFYLCAWAHRGTDTQYFGPGTRLTVL.

The chain carries TRBV18 and TRBJ2-5, with D hard to call. V was pared by 5 bases and J by 3 bases, with 4 bases between. The length of the CDR3 is 11 residues. Germline lookup yields CDR1 KGHSH and CDR2 LQKENI. The CDR3 nucleotides read TGTGCCAGCTCATACGAAGAGACCCAGTACTTC. The encoded protein is CASSYEETQYF.

The rearrangement uses TRBV7-9 and TRBJ2-1, with a weak D call TRBD1 (6 bases). The ends were cut back, 5 bases at V and 4 bases at J, with 12 bases in the middle. The germline CDR1 and CDR2 sequences are SEHNR and FQNEAQ (reference sequence). This CDR3 region has 14 residues. The CDR3 bases are TGTGCCAGCAGCCCTCCTGGACAGTACAATGAGCAGTTCTTC. Protein: CASSPPGQYNEQFF.

J is TRBJ2-7 and V is TRBV6-2 or TRBV6-3; D perhaps matches TRBD2 (6 bases). Germline lookup yields CDR1 MNHEY and CDR2 SVGEGT. Trimming shortened V by 5 bases and J by 8 bases, and 16 bases separated the two germline ends. The CDR3 has 13 amino acids. The CDR3 coding sequence is TGTGCCAGCAGTCCCCAGGGACTGGCGAAGCAGTACTTC. It specifies CASSPQGLAKQYF.

The genes are TRBV29-1 and TRBJ2-1; D may match TRBD1 or TRBD2 (5 bases each). This CDR3 spans 14 amino acids. V was pared by 3 bases and J by 0 bases, with 9 bases between. Germline V gene lookup returns CDR1 SQVTM and CDR2 ANQGSEA. The CDR3 region has the DNA TGCAGCGTTGATTCAGGGAGCTCCTACAATGAGCAGTTCTTC. Its translation is CSVDSGSSYNEQFF.

The chain recombines TRBV4-2 with TRBJ2-3; D gene ambiguous. This CDR3 is 14 amino acids long. V was pared by 4 bases and J by 4 bases, with 12 bases between. The germline V gene encodes CDR1 LGHNA and CDR2 YNFKEQ. CDR3 in amino acids: CASSRLGVSDTQYF. The CDR3 DNA reads as TGTGCCAGCAGCCGGCTTGGGGTCTCAGATACGCAGTATTTT.

DNA for the CDR3: TGTGCCAGCAGCTTTACGACGGGCTCTGGGGCCAACGTCCTGACTTTC. Its translation is CASSFTTGSGANVLTF. The chain links TRBV14 to TRBJ2-6; no definite D call. The CDR3 extends over 16 amino acids. Trimming pared 5 bases from V and 0 bases from J, leaving 11 bases between. Germline CDR1 and CDR2: SGHDN and FVKESK. Full variable domain (missing parts from reference TRBV14 and TRBJ2-6): EAGVTQFPSHSVIEKGQTVTLRCDPISGHDNLYWYRRVMGKEIKFLLHFVKESKQDESGMPNNRFLAERTGGTYSTLKVQPAELEDSGVYFCASSFTTGSGANVLTFGAGSRLTVL.

This chain joins TRBV19 and TRBJ1-2; 8 positions match TRBD1. Germline CDR1 reads LNHDA; CDR2 reads SQIVND (reference sequence). The junction had 5 bases not matched to a gene; V was cut back by 6 bases and J by 2 bases. This CDR3 has 14 residues. This CDR3 reads CASSPTGVNYGYTF. As DNA, the CDR3 is TGTGCCAGTAGCCCGACAGGGGTCAACTATGGCTACACCTTC.

The rearrangement links TRBV27 to TRBJ1-4; D is unclear. CDR3 size: 13 residues. V gave up 2 bases and J gave up 8 bases, with 9 bases separating them. Germline values: CDR1 MNHEY, CDR2 SMNVEV (reference sequence). CDR3 protein: CASSLRVDEKLFF. CDR3 sequence (DNA): TGTGCCAGCAGTTTAAGGGTAGACGAAAAACTGTTTTTT.

The rearrangement joins TRBV6-5 to TRBJ2-5; weak D call: TRBD2 (7 bases). The germline V gene has CDR1 MNHEY and CDR2 SVGAGI. The CDR3 has 15 amino acids. With 1 base removed from V and 5 bases from J, the gap between germline ends came to 14 bases. The CDR3 DNA reads TGTGCCAGCAGTTACTTGGGGGGGGGCCTGGAGACCCAGTACTTC. This encodes CASSYLGGGLETQYF.

V gene TRBV5-1 combines with J gene TRBJ1-1, with TRBD1 matching over 8 bases. The junction had 11 bases not matched to a gene; V was cut back by 4 bases and J by 3 bases. CDR1 and CDR2 (germline): SGHRS, YFSETQ. This CDR3 comprises 16 residues. CDR3 in amino acids: CASSVGQGAWDTEAFF. The CDR3 region has the DNA TGCGCCAGCAGCGTCGGACAGGGAGCTTGGGACACTGAAGCTTTCTTT.

The chain employs TRBV13 and TRBJ2-1, with 9 nucleotides matching TRBD2. The CDR3 has 14 residues. V shed 8 bases, J shed 10 bases, and the junction held 12 bases outside the gene matches. The germline V gene encodes CDR1 PRHDT and CDR2 FYEKMQ (reference sequence). This chain's CDR3 is CASSREGGRGEQFF. The CDR3 DNA sequence: TGTGCCAGCTCGCGGGAGGGAGGTCGAGGCGAGCAGTTCTTC.

V usage is TRBV5-1 and J usage is TRBJ2-5; a weak D match, TRBD1 (6 bases). CDR1 SGHRS and CDR2 YFSETQ come from the germline V gene. The V end lost 4 bases, the J end lost 2 bases, and 18 bases lay between the germline ends. The CDR3 has 16 residues. This CDR3 reads CASSLGGGPLQETQYF. Here the CDR3 DNA reads TGCGCCAGCAGCCTGGGTGGGGGCCCCCTTCAAGAGACCCAGTACTTC.

This rearrangement joins TRBV6-1 to TRBJ1-2; possibly TRBD1 for D (5 bases). Trimming left V 0 bases short and J 8 bases short, with 16 bases between. The CDR3 has 15 amino acids. Germline CDR1 is MNHNS and CDR2 is SASEGT. CDR3 sequence: CASSEAQVLAGGYTF. CDR3 sequence (DNA): TGTGCCAGCAGTGAAGCACAGGTCCTCGCGGGAGGCTACACCTTC.

The genes are TRBV18 and TRBJ2-7; a weak D match, TRBD1 (6 bases). CDR3 size: 14 residues. Trimming removed 3 bases at V and 3 bases at J, with 12 bases between. CDR1 KGHSH and CDR2 LQKENI come from the germline V gene. The CDR3 spells CASSPPGDIYEQYF. The CDR3 DNA reads TGTGCCAGCTCACCCCCAGGGGACATCTACGAGCAGTACTTC.

The rearrangement joins TRBV7-2 to TRBJ1-5; TRBD1 is a possible D gene (6 bases). V was clipped by 5 bases and J by 0 bases, with 14 bases between them. The CDR3 consists of 16 residues. Germline CDR1 is SGHTA and CDR2 is FQGNSA. The CDR3 DNA follows: TGTGCCAGCAGCCCCTACGGGACATATAGCAATCAGCCCCAGCATTTT. Translated: CASSPYGTYSNQPQHF.

This clone was recorded once. V usage is TRBV11-3 and J usage is TRBJ2-7, with D possibly being TRBD1 (6 bases). There are 16 residues in the CDR3. Trimming left V 0 bases short and J 2 bases short, with 14 bases between. Germline V gene data show CDR1 as SGHNT and CDR2 as YENEEA. CDR3 protein: CASSLDGAGAPYEQYF. The CDR3 DNA is TGTGCCAGCAGCTTAGATGGGGCAGGGGCCCCCTACGAGCAGTACTTC.

The CDR3 region has the DNA TGTGCCAGCGCCAGGGGGGGGACTGAAGCTTTCTTT. It translates to CASARGGTEAFF. The rearrangement links TRBV9 to TRBJ1-1; 7 bases are shared with TRBD1. The germline gives CDR1 SGDLS, CDR2 YYNGEE. The junction had 5 bases not matched to a gene; V was cut back by 7 bases and J by 5 bases. The CDR3 length is 12 residues. Complete variable domain (other parts from reference TRBV9 and TRBJ1-1): DSGVTQTPKHLITATGQRVTLRCSPRSGDLSVYWYQQSLDQGLQFLIQYYNGEERAKGNILERFSAQQFPDLHSELNLSSLELGDSALYFCASARGGTEAFFGQGTRLTVV.